Listed below are T cell receptor beta chains from one sample, sequenced in a study of T cell clonotyping in hematopoietic cell transplantation. Sequencing was performed with immunoSEQ multiplex PCR; in TCRdb, only in-frame clones are kept and a portion is missing. The sample contains about 10,000 clones, about 90% of which appear only once. The sample was peripheral blood mononuclear cells, taken before stem cell transplant. The receptors come from a woman aged 60-70 years with acute myeloid leukemia. Some clones in this sample may be carry-over from other donors' samples. CDR3s include the opening cysteine and the closing phenylalanine or tryptophan. A D gene is named only where the DNA matches it firmly. Expanded clones get a size class; other rows say once, few or many, or leave the size out.

cdr3_aa: CASSVLAGGTDTQYF; cdr3_nt: TGTGCCAGCAGCGTGCTAGCGGGAGGCACAGATACGCAGTATTTT; v_call: TRBV2; d_call: TRBD2; clone_size: -; j_call: TRBJ2-3
cdr3_aa: CASSLSPLGTAYQETQYF; cdr3_nt: TGTGCCAGCAGTTTGTCCCCTCTCGGGACAGCCTACCAAGAGACCCAGTACTTC; v_call: TRBV27; d_call: TRBD1; clone_size: once; j_call: TRBJ2-5
cdr3_aa: CASSSLAGAPDTQYF; cdr3_nt: TGTGCCAGCAGCTCCCTAGCGGGAGCACCAGATACGCAGTATTTT; v_call: TRBV7-2; d_call: TRBD2; clone_size: -; j_call: TRBJ2-3
cdr3_aa: CASSSGLAGVREQFF; cdr3_nt: TGTGCCAGCAGCTCCGGACTAGCGGGAGTTCGGGAGCAGTTCTTC; v_call: TRBV5-4; d_call: TRBD2; clone_size: -; j_call: TRBJ2-1
cdr3_aa: CASSVGLAGVSDTQYF; cdr3_nt: TGTGCCAGCAGCGTAGGGTTGGCGGGAGTGTCCGATACGCAGTATTTT; v_call: TRBV9; d_call: TRBD2; clone_size: -; j_call: TRBJ2-3
cdr3_aa: CASSPLMTGGETQYF; cdr3_nt: TGTGCCAGCAGCCCTTTAATGACAGGGGGAGAGACCCAGTACTTC; v_call: TRBV7-9; d_call: TRBD1; clone_size: -; j_call: TRBJ2-5
cdr3_aa: CAIRRGSTGELFF; cdr3_nt: TGCGCCATCAGAAGGGGAAGCACCGGGGAGCTGTTTTTT; v_call: TRBV5-1; d_call: -; clone_size: -; j_call: TRBJ2-2
cdr3_aa: CASSWMVMSYNEQFF; cdr3_nt: TGTGCCAGCAGCTGGATGGTGATGTCCTACAATGAGCAGTTCTTC; v_call: TRBV11-3; d_call: -; clone_size: -; j_call: TRBJ2-1
cdr3_aa: CASSYLGPGDTQYF; cdr3_nt: TGTGCCAGCAGTTACCTGGGACCTGGAGATACGCAGTATTTT; v_call: TRBV6-5; d_call: -; clone_size: -; j_call: TRBJ2-3
cdr3_aa: CASSPGRFTYEQYF; cdr3_nt: TGTGCCAGCAGCCCCGGACGGTTCACCTACGAGCAGTACTTC; v_call: TRBV7-8; d_call: -; clone_size: -; j_call: TRBJ2-7
cdr3_aa: CASNVGQTIRGSPLHF; cdr3_nt: TGTGCCAGCAACGTGGGACAGACGATTCGCGGTTCACCCCTCCACTTT; v_call: TRBV5-4; d_call: TRBD1; clone_size: -; j_call: TRBJ1-6
cdr3_aa: CASSLGPGGALEQYF; cdr3_nt: TGCGCCAGCAGCTTAGGGCCCGGAGGGGCTTTGGAGCAGTACTTC; v_call: TRBV5-1; d_call: -; clone_size: -; j_call: TRBJ2-7
cdr3_aa: CASSGGTGPENNYGYTF; cdr3_nt: TGCGCCAGCAGCGGCGGGACAGGACCTGAAAACAACTATGGCTACACCTTC; v_call: TRBV5-1; d_call: TRBD1; clone_size: -; j_call: TRBJ1-2
cdr3_aa: CASSGRGASAPLHF; cdr3_nt: TGTGCCAGCAGTGGCCGCGGGGCATCGGCACCCCTCCACTTT; v_call: TRBV2; d_call: -; clone_size: -; j_call: TRBJ1-6
cdr3_aa: CAWSGQGNTEAFF; cdr3_nt: TGTGCCTGGAGTGGACAGGGCAACACTGAAGCTTTCTTT; v_call: TRBV30; d_call: TRBD1; clone_size: -; j_call: TRBJ1-1
cdr3_aa: CASSGTAGYGYTF; cdr3_nt: TGTGCCAGCAGTGGGACCGCCGGCTATGGCTACACCTTC; v_call: TRBV6-1; d_call: -; clone_size: -; j_call: TRBJ1-2
cdr3_aa: CASSLGRGSTDTQYF; cdr3_nt: TGTGCCAGCAGTTTAGGGCGAGGTAGCACAGATACGCAGTATTTT; v_call: TRBV2; d_call: -; clone_size: -; j_call: TRBJ2-3
cdr3_aa: CALLRAGVGDTQYF; cdr3_nt: TGTGCCCTCCTCAGGGCGGGAGTCGGGGATACGCAGTATTTT; v_call: TRBV30; d_call: TRBD2; clone_size: few; j_call: TRBJ2-3
cdr3_aa: CAWSVSGLLTDTQYF; cdr3_nt: TGTGCCTGGAGTGTAAGCGGACTACTCACAGATACGCAGTATTTT; v_call: TRBV30; d_call: -; clone_size: -; j_call: TRBJ2-3
cdr3_aa: CASSWRPRDRNTGELFF; cdr3_nt: TGTGCCAGCAGCTGGCGGCCCCGGGACAGAAACACCGGGGAGCTGTTTTTT; v_call: TRBV7-9; d_call: TRBD1; clone_size: -; j_call: TRBJ2-2
cdr3_aa: CASSNISRGWGNQPQHF; cdr3_nt: TGTGCCAGCAGCAATATCAGCCGGGGATGGGGGAATCAGCCCCAGCATTTT; v_call: TRBV21-1; d_call: -; clone_size: -; j_call: TRBJ1-5
cdr3_aa: CASSARTGGAYEQYF; cdr3_nt: TGTGCCAGCAGCGCACGGACAGGGGGGGCCTACGAGCAGTACTTC; v_call: TRBV9; d_call: TRBD1; clone_size: -; j_call: TRBJ2-7
cdr3_aa: CASSLSQGLDTQYF; cdr3_nt: TGCGCCAGCAGCTTGAGCCAGGGGTTAGATACGCAGTATTTT; v_call: TRBV5-1; d_call: -; clone_size: -; j_call: TRBJ2-3
cdr3_aa: CASSTGTSGYNEQFF; cdr3_nt: TGTGCCAGCAGTACCGGGACTAGCGGGTACAATGAGCAGTTCTTC; v_call: TRBV27; d_call: TRBD2; clone_size: -; j_call: TRBJ2-1
cdr3_aa: CSASVGTEAFF; cdr3_nt: TGCAGTGCTAGTGTGGGGACAGAAGCTTTCTTT; v_call: TRBV20-1; d_call: -; clone_size: -; j_call: TRBJ1-1
cdr3_aa: CASSLSVAGGEKLFF; cdr3_nt: TGTGCCAGCAGCTTATCGGTCGCCGGGGGTGAAAAACTGTTTTTT; v_call: TRBV7-2; d_call: -; clone_size: -; j_call: TRBJ1-4
cdr3_aa: CAISESTGLEKLFF; cdr3_nt: TGTGCCATCAGTGAGTCGACAGGGCTAGAAAAACTGTTTTTT; v_call: TRBV10-3; d_call: TRBD1; clone_size: -; j_call: TRBJ1-4
cdr3_aa: CASQPGTPNTGELFF; cdr3_nt: TGTGCCAGCCAACCCGGGACGCCGAACACCGGGGAGCTGTTTTTT; v_call: TRBV11-1; d_call: -; clone_size: -; j_call: TRBJ2-2
cdr3_aa: CASSLSGRETDTQYF; cdr3_nt: TGTGCCAGCAGTCTCAGCGGGCGGGAAACAGATACGCAGTATTTT; v_call: TRBV6-6; d_call: -; clone_size: few; j_call: TRBJ2-3
cdr3_aa: CASSSLGNQFF; cdr3_nt: TGTGCCAGTAGTAGTCTGGGAAACCAGTTCTTC; v_call: TRBV19; d_call: -; clone_size: -; j_call: TRBJ2-1
cdr3_aa: CASSLADVRLETQYF; cdr3_nt: TGTGCCAGCAGTTTAGCGGATGTCCGTCTGGAGACCCAGTACTTC; v_call: TRBV6-1; d_call: -; clone_size: few; j_call: TRBJ2-5
cdr3_aa: CASSPPGTGRLYEQYF; cdr3_nt: TGTGCCAGCAGCCCCCCCGGTACCGGGAGGCTCTACGAGCAGTACTTC; v_call: TRBV4-2; d_call: TRBD2; clone_size: -; j_call: TRBJ2-7
cdr3_aa: CASSQESGANVLTF; cdr3_nt: TGTGCCAGCAGCCAAGAGTCTGGGGCCAACGTCCTGACTTTC; v_call: TRBV4-2; d_call: -; clone_size: -; j_call: TRBJ2-6
cdr3_aa: CASRDNPSGGPYEQYF; cdr3_nt: TGTGCCAGCAGAGATAATCCTAGCGGGGGACCCTACGAGCAGTACTTC; v_call: TRBV2; d_call: TRBD2; clone_size: -; j_call: TRBJ2-7
cdr3_aa: CASSEWGGGRYEQYF; cdr3_nt: TGTGCCAGCAGTGAATGGGGGGGAGGAAGATACGAGCAGTACTTC; v_call: TRBV2; d_call: TRBD2; clone_size: -; j_call: TRBJ2-7
cdr3_aa: CASSVMGTDGYTF; cdr3_nt: TGTGCCAGCAGCGTAATGGGAACCGATGGCTACACCTTC; v_call: TRBV9; d_call: -; clone_size: -; j_call: TRBJ1-2
cdr3_aa: CASSYEGVSGYTF; cdr3_nt: TGTGCCAGCAGTTACGAGGGGGTTAGTGGCTACACCTTC; v_call: TRBV6-5; d_call: -; clone_size: -; j_call: TRBJ1-2
cdr3_aa: CASSSTGISTDTQYF; cdr3_nt: TGTGCTAGCAGCTCAACAGGGATAAGCACAGATACGCAGTATTTT; v_call: TRBV7-7; d_call: -; clone_size: -; j_call: TRBJ2-3
cdr3_aa: CASSPKRDYWDPSYEQYF; cdr3_nt: TGTGCCAGCAGCCCCAAACGCGATTATTGGGACCCTTCCTACGAGCAGTACTTC; v_call: TRBV11-2; d_call: -; clone_size: -; j_call: TRBJ2-7
cdr3_aa: CASSLGILASYNEQFF; cdr3_nt: TGTGCCAGCAGCTTAGGGATACTAGCGAGCTACAATGAGCAGTTCTTC; v_call: TRBV11-2; d_call: TRBD2; clone_size: -; j_call: TRBJ2-1
cdr3_aa: CASSVGGPGGTEAFF; cdr3_nt: TGTGCCAGCAGCGTAGGAGGACCAGGGGGCACTGAAGCTTTCTTT; v_call: TRBV9; d_call: TRBD1; clone_size: -; j_call: TRBJ1-1